This T cell receptor beta chain was captured in a study of shared clonotypes between healthy human individuals. As for the study in general: The composition of the donors was a couple of women and a few men aged 18 to 49. General study results and limits: Among donors, the sharing of clonotypes was expected to be influenced by sequencing depth.

With regard to this clone: No antigen is known for it.

Libraries were prepared by immunoSEQ multiplex PCR; TCRdb keeps only in-frame clonotypes and omits some of them. The sample consists of some 1.5 million clones, roughly 98% of them appearing once. This sequence originates from a man in his thirties or forties in good health. Sequenced material: naive CD4+ T cells sorted from blood. This sample's subset: CD45RA+ positively selected.

CDR3 in amino acids: CASSHRDLRSYNEQFF. The CDR3 DNA sequence: TGTGCCAGCAGCCACCGGGACCTCCGCTCCTACAATGAGCAGTTCTTC. The chain couples TRBV9 to TRBJ2-1; possibly TRBD1 or TRBD2 for D (5 bases each). Between the trimmed V and J ends, which lost 4 bases and 0 bases, there was a span of 14 bases. There are 16 residues in the CDR3. The germline CDR1 and CDR2 sequences are SGDLS and YYNGEE.